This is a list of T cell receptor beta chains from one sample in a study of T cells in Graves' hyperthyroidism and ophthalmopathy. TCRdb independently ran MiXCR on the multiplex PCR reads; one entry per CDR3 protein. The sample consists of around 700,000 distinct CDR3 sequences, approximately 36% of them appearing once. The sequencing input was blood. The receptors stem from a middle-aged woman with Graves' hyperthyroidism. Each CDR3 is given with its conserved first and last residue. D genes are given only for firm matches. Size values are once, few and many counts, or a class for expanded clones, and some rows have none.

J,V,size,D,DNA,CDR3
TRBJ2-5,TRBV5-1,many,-,TGCGCCAGCAGCTTGGAATGGGAGACCCAGTACTTC,CASSLEWETQYF
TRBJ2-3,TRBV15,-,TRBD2,TGTGCCACCAGCAGCCCTGGGCGGGAGATCACAGATACGCAGTATTTT,CATSSPGREITDTQYF
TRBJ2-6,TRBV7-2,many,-,TGTGCCAGCAGCTTAGTGGGGGTTTCTGGGGCCAACGTCCTGACTTTC,CASSLVGVSGANVLTF
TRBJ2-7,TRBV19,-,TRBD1,TGTGCCAGTAGTATAACAGGGGGCTACGAGCAGTACTTC,CASSITGGYEQYF
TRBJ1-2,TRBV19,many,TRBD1,TGTGCCAGTAGTGTGGGACAGGGTGACTATGGCTACACCTTC,CASSVGQGDYGYTF
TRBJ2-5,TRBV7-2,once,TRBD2,TGTGCCAGCAGCTCCACTTTTAGTTGGGGGAGGGGAGGGACCCAGTACTTC,CASSSTFSWGRGGTQYF
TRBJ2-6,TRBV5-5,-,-,TGTGCCAGCAGTAACCAGGGAATGGTCTACGGGGCCAACGTCCTGACTTTC,CASSNQGMVYGANVLTF
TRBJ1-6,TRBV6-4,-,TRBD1,TGTGCCAGGGAGCCGGGACAGCGAAATTCACCCCTCCACTTT,CAREPGQRNSPLHF
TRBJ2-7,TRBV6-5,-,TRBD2,TGTGCCAGCAGTAACTCGGGACTAGCAGACTACGAGCAGTACTTC,CASSNSGLADYEQYF
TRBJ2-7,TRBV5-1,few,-,TGCGCCAGCAGCTTGTTACCTTCCGACGAGCAGTACTTC,CASSLLPSDEQYF
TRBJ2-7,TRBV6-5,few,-,TGTGCCAGCAGTTACAGGGGACTCCTAAACGAGCAGTACTTC,CASSYRGLLNEQYF
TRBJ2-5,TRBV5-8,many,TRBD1,TGTGCCAGCAACCGACAGGGTGAGACCCAGTACTTC,CASNRQGETQYF
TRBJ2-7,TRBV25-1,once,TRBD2,TGTGCCAGCAGTCAACCACTTTGGGATAGCGGGATAGTCGAGCAGTACTTC,CASSQPLWDSGIVEQYF